Listed here is a single T cell receptor (beta chain). Its antigen remains unidentified. Between the trimmed V and J ends, which lost 0 bases and 1 base, there was a span of 12 bases. Germline values: CDR1 SQVTM, CDR2 ANQGSEA. There are 16 residues in the CDR3. It was via CD45RO/CCR7/CD25/CD127/CD95/CD27 that CD4+ naive, central memory, regulatory and stem cell-like memory cells were sorted. Each sorted fraction was over 95% pure. The investigators reverse transcribed all of the isolated RNA, so they sequenced expressed TCRB transcripts. Assay: immunoSEQ multiplex PCR; the TCRdb copy retains only in-frame clones and omits some. This table holds about 340,000 clones, approximately 15% found once. The record originates from a study of beta chain features in type 1 diabetes. Study background: Sorted cells numbering around 110,000,000 were examined across all samples. General study findings and limits: Moderately but significantly shorter TCRB CDR3s were found in Type 1 diabetes patients in all four CD4+ subsets. More deletions and fewer insertions at VDJ junctions were found in patients with type 1 diabetes.

Sequenced input: naive CD4+ T cells from blood. The TCR originated in a woman under 30 with type 1 diabetes. The rearrangement links TRBV29-1 to TRBJ2-2; D perhaps matches TRBD1 (5 bases). This CDR3 is CSVEEAGHMNTGELFF. Here the CDR3 DNA reads TGCAGCGTTGAAGAGGCTGGACATATGAACACCGGGGAGCTGTTTTTT.